Listed here are 19 T cell receptor beta chains from one sample, sequenced in a study of shared clonotypes between healthy human individuals. Profiling relied on immunoSEQ multiplex PCR, and the TCRdb table lists in-frame clones only, not all of them. The data show 2 million to 2.5 million clones, roughly 94% seen once. Sequenced: naive CD4+ T cells sorted from blood. Noted subset: CD45RA+ positively selected. All receptors derive from a man between 18 and 35 years old in good health.

This clone was seen just once. This rearrangement joins TRBV7-9 to TRBJ2-5; the D gene is possibly TRBD2 (6 bases). Deletions cut 7 bases from V and 4 bases from J, with 13 bases between. This CDR3 is built from 13 residues. The germline gives CDR1 SEHNR, CDR2 FQNEAQ (reference sequence). CDR3 in DNA: TGTGCCAGCACCCGACTAGAAACAGAGACCCAGTACTTC. Encoded protein: CASTRLETETQYF.

The chain has TRBV21-1 and TRBJ2-7; TRBD1 is taken as the D call from the table, unchecked against the DNA. TRBV21-1 has pseudogene status. This CDR3 has 16 amino acids. The CDR3 DNA follows: TGTGCCAGCAGCCTTCCCGCAGGACAGGGGGGCCACGAGCAGTACTTC. This codes for CASSLPAGQGGHEQYF.

For this clone: Distinct nucleotide sequences in the sample also encode this CDR3. CDR3 sequence: CASSEVAEAFF. The DNA of the CDR3 is TGTGCCAGCAGCGAGGTCGCTGAAGCTTTCTTT. The chain carries TRBV2 and TRBJ1-1; D is uncertain. V gave up 6 bases and J gave up 6 bases, with 8 bases separating them. CDR3 length: 11 residues. CDR1 and CDR2 (germline): SNHLY, FYNNEI.

The chain couples TRBV11-2 to TRBJ2-2; possibly TRBD2 for D (5 bases). V lost 1 base and J lost 4, with 7 bases in between. This CDR3 has 14 residues. Germline V gene lookup returns CDR1 SGHAT and CDR2 FQNNGV. CDR3 coding DNA: TGTGCCAGCAGCTTAGGGGCGGGCACCGGGGAGCTGTTTTTT. Protein sequence: CASSLGAGTGELFF. Supplemented by reference TRBV11-2 and TRBJ2-2, the full variable domain reads EAGVAQSPRYKIIEKRQSVAFWCNPISGHATLYWYQQILGQGPKLLIQFQNNGVVDDSQLPKDRFSAERLKGVDSTLKIQPAKLEDSAVYLCASSLGAGTGELFFGEGSRLTVL.

This sequence joins TRBV30 and TRBJ2-3; 7 bases line up with TRBD2. The CDR3 extends over 11 amino acids. Germline loops: CDR1 GTSNPN, CDR2 SVGIG (reference sequence). J was trimmed by 14 bases and V by 0 bases; bases with no gene match: 5. CDR3 coding DNA: TGTGCCTGGAGTGTGCGGGAGTCGCCGTATTTT. Encoded protein: CAWSVRESPYF. The full variable domain, with the rest looked up from reference TRBV30 and TRBJ2-3, is SQTIHQWPATLVQPVGSPLSLECTVEGTSNPNLYWYRQAAGRGLQLLFYSVGIGQISSEVPQNLSASRPQDRQFILSSKKLLLSDSGFYLCAWSVRESPYFGPGTRLTVL.

The chain is built from TRBV30 and TRBJ2-7; D may correspond to TRBD1 or TRBD2 (6 bases each). Per germline, CDR1 GTSNPN and CDR2 SVGIG (reference sequence). The CDR3 extends over 14 amino acids. V lost 2 bases to trimming and J lost 6 bases, with 17 bases between them. DNA of the CDR3: TGTGCCTGGAGTTACGGGGGCTCCCTCCTCGAGCAGTACTTC. Protein product: CAWSYGGSLLEQYF.

The chain carries TRBV11-2 and TRBJ2-1; 8 nucleotides match TRBD1. The trim removed 4 bases at V and 1 base at J, leaving 3 bases unmatched. Germline V gives CDR1 SGHAT, CDR2 FQNNGV. This CDR3 region has 15 residues. The CDR3 nucleotides read TGTGCCAGCAGCTCCCGGGACAGGTCCTACAATGAGCAGTTCTTC. This gives the protein CASSSRDRSYNEQFF.

V gene TRBV6-1 combines with J gene TRBJ2-1; the D gene could be TRBD1 or TRBD2 (5 bases each). V lost 7 bases to trimming and J lost 1 base, with 14 bases between them. Germline CDR1 is MNHNS and CDR2 is SASEGT. The CDR3 sequence is 15 residues long. CDR3 coding DNA: TGTGCCAGCACCTTGGGGGTAGGGTCCTACAATGAGCAGTTCTTC. Encoded protein: CASTLGVGSYNEQFF.

J is TRBJ2-5 and V is TRBV5-6, with D possibly matching TRBD2 (6 bases). The CDR3 runs 13 residues. V lost 0 bases, J lost 9 bases, and 12 bases lay in between. Germline CDR1 and CDR2: SGHDT and YYEEEE. CDR3 amino acids: CASSLGYSGAQYF. The CDR3 nucleotides read TGTGCCAGCAGCTTGGGCTACTCGGGGGCCCAGTACTTC.

The chain employs TRBV5-1 and TRBJ2-7, with D maybe TRBD1 (6 bases). This CDR3 has 14 amino acids. Per the germline V gene, CDR1 is SGHRS and CDR2 is YFSETQ. Trimming removed 0 bases from V and 5 bases from J, with 12 bases in between. The chain's CDR3 is CASSLGQGLNEQYF. The CDR3 DNA reads as TGCGCCAGCAGCTTGGGTCAGGGGCTCAACGAGCAGTACTTC. Based on the CDR3 plus reference TRBV5-1 and TRBJ2-7, the full variable domain is KAGVTQTPRYLIKTRGQQVTLSCSPISGHRSVSWYQQTPGQGLQFLFEYFSETQRNKGNFPGRFSGRQFSNSRSEMNVSTLELGDSALYLCASSLGQGLNEQYFGPGTRLTVT.

The chain recombines TRBV30 with TRBJ2-3; D unresolved. CDR3 length: 15 residues. The ends were cut back, 1 base at V and 2 bases at J, with 13 bases in the middle. CDR1 and CDR2 (germline): GTSNPN, SVGIG (reference sequence). CDR3 protein: CAWSGKGRLTDTQYF. Written as DNA, the CDR3 is TGTGCCTGGAGTGGTAAAGGTCGACTCACAGATACGCAGTATTTT.

The chain has TRBV2 and TRBJ2-3; D is undetermined. The CDR3 runs 17 residues. V was clipped by 0 bases and J by 1 base, with 14 bases between them. Germline values: CDR1 SNHLY, CDR2 FYNNEI. The CDR3 loop is CASSEALLGIGTDTQYF. The CDR3 nucleotides are TGTGCCAGCAGTGAAGCGCTTCTGGGAATCGGCACAGATACGCAGTATTTT. Complete variable domain (other parts from reference TRBV2 and TRBJ2-3): EPEVTQTPSHQVTQMGQEVILRCVPISNHLYFYWYRQILGQKVEFLVSFYNNEISEKSEIFDDQFSVERPDGSNFTLKIRSTKLEDSAMYFCASSEALLGIGTDTQYFGPGTRLTVL.

The chain combines TRBV27 with TRBJ2-3; TRBD2 matches at 12 bases. Germline V gives CDR1 MNHEY, CDR2 SMNVEV (reference sequence). Trimming removed 6 bases from V and 1 base from J; junction bases left unmatched: 14. This CDR3 is 19 amino acids long. CDR3 nucleotides: TGTGCCAGCAGCCATACCGCCCGACTAGCGGGAGAGCGCACAGATACGCAGTATTTT. Translated, it gives CASSHTARLAGERTDTQYF.

The chain carries TRBV7-9 and TRBJ1-1, with TRBD1 matching 9 bases. Germline CDR1 and CDR2: SEHNR and FQNEAQ (reference sequence). The V segment lost 8 bases and the J segment 11 bases; nucleotides outside the gene matches: 24. This CDR3 has 17 amino acids. The CDR3 loop reads CASEDGQGSRLTGSAFF. The CDR3 DNA sequence: TGTGCCAGCGAGGATGGACAGGGGTCGAGGTTAACCGGGAGCGCTTTCTTT.

The chain is built from TRBV7-9 and TRBJ2-7; D call uncertain. Germline assignment: CDR1 SEHNR and CDR2 FQNEAQ (reference sequence). With 0 bases removed from V and 2 bases from J, the gap between germline ends came to 14 bases. This CDR3 region has 16 residues. This CDR3 is CASSLAWAGGTYEQYF. In nucleotides, the CDR3 is TGTGCCAGCAGCTTAGCGTGGGCAGGTGGAACCTACGAGCAGTACTTC.

The chain uses TRBV18 and TRBJ2-1; D might be TRBD1 (5 bases). The CDR3 consists of 13 residues. V was pared by 2 bases and J by 7 bases, with 9 bases between. From germline, CDR1 is KGHSH and CDR2 LQKENI. CDR3 in DNA: TGTGCCAGCTCACCAGACAGCGTAAATGAGCAGTTCTTC. Its protein is CASSPDSVNEQFF.

V and J are TRBV9 and TRBJ2-2; D gene uncertain. CDR1 is SGDLS and CDR2 is YYNGEE in the germline V gene. Deletions cut 0 bases from V and 4 bases from J, with 16 bases between. The CDR3 consists of 17 residues. CDR3: CASSVADTFRSTGELFF. The CDR3 coding sequence is TGTGCCAGCAGCGTAGCCGACACCTTCAGGAGCACCGGGGAGCTGTTTTTT. Full variable domain (missing parts from reference TRBV9 and TRBJ2-2): DSGVTQTPKHLITATGQRVTLRCSPRSGDLSVYWYQQSLDQGLQFLIQYYNGEERAKGNILERFSAQQFPDLHSELNLSSLELGDSALYFCASSVADTFRSTGELFFGEGSRLTVL.

This clone was seen once. In DNA, the CDR3 is TGTGCCAGCAGATCAAGAGTCAACTCCTACGAGCAGTACTTC. It codes for CASRSRVNSYEQYF. The V and J genes are TRBV6-5 and TRBJ2-7; D is undetermined. CDR3 length: 14 amino acids. Germline V lookup: CDR1 MNHEY, CDR2 SVGAGI. Trimming took 6 bases from V and 0 from J, leaving 12 bases between them.

The rearrangement links TRBV19 to TRBJ2-2, with D possibly being TRBD2 (6 bases). V was trimmed by 1 base and J by 1 base, leaving 13 bases between them. Per germline, CDR1 LNHDA and CDR2 SQIVND (reference sequence). The CDR3 sequence is 17 residues long. The CDR3 loop reads CASSIVIGGLNTGELFF. In DNA, the CDR3 is TGTGCCAGTAGTATAGTGATCGGGGGATTGAACACCGGGGAGCTGTTTTTT.